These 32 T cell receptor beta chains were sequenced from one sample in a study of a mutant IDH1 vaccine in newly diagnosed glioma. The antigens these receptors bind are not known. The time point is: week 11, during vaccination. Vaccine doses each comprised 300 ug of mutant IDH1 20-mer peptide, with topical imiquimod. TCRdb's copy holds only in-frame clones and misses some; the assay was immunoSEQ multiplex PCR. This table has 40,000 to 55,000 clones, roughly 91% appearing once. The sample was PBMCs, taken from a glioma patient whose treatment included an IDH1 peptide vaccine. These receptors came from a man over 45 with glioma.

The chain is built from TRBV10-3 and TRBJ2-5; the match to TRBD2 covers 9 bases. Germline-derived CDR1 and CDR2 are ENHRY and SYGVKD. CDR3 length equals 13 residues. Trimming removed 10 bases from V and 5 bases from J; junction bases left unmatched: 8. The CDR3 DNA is TGTGCCACTGCTAGCGGGGCCCTGGAGACCCAGTACTTC. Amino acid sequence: CATASGALETQYF.

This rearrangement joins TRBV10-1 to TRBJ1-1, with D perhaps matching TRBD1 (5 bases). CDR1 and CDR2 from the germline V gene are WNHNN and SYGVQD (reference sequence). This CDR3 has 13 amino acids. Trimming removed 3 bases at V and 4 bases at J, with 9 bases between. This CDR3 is CASSDQGSTEAFF. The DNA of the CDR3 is TGCGCCAGCAGTGATCAGGGTAGCACTGAAGCTTTCTTT.

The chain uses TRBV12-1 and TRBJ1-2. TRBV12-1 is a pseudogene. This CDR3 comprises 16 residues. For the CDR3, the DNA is TGTGCCAGCAGCTTTGCGTGTCGAGGACCGAACTATGGCTACACCTTC. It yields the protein CASSFACRGPNYGYTF.

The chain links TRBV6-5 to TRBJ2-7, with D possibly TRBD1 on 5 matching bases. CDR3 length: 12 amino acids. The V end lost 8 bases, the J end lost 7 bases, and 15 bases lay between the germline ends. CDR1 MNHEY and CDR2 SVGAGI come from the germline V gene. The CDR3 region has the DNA TGTGCCAGCGGGTTGTTGAAGGGGGAGCAGTACTTC. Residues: CASGLLKGEQYF.

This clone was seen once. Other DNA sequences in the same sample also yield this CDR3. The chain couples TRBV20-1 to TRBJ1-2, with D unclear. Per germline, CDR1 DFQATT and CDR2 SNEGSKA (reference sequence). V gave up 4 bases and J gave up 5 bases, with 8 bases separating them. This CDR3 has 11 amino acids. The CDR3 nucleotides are TGCAGTGCTAAGACTCCTTATGGCTACACCTTC. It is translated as CSAKTPYGYTF.

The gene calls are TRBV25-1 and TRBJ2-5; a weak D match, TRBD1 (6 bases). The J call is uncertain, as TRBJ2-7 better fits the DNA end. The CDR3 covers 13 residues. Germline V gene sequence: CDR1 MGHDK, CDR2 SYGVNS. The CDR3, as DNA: TGTGCCAGCAGAGGGGACACCAACTACGAGCAGTACTTC. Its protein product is CASRGDTNYEQYF.

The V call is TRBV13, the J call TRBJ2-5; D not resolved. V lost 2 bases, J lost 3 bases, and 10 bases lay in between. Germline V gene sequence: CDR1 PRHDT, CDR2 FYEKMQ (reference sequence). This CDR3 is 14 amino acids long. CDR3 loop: CASSLFDIKETQYF. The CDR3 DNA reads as TGTGCCAGCAGCTTATTCGACATCAAAGAGACCCAGTACTTC.

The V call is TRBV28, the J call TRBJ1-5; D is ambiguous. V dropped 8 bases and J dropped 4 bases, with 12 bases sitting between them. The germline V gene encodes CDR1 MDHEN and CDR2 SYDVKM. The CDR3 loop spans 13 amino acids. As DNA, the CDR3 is TGTGCCAGCCTTCGGCAAGGAAATCAGCCCCAGCATTTT. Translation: CASLRQGNQPQHF.

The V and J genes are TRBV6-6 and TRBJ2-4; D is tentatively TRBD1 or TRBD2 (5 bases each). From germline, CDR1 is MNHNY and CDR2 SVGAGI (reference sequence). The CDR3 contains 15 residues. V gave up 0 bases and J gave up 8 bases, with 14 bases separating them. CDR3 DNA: TGTGCCAGCAGTTACTCGGAGGCAGGGCAAGACATTCAGTACTTC. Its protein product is CASSYSEAGQDIQYF.

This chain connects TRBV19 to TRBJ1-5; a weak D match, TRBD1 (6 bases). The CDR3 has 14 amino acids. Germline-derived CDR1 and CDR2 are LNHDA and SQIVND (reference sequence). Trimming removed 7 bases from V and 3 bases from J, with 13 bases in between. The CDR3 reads CASTSDSYNQPQHF. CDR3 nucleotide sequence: TGTGCCAGTACCTCGGACAGTTACAATCAGCCCCAGCATTTT.

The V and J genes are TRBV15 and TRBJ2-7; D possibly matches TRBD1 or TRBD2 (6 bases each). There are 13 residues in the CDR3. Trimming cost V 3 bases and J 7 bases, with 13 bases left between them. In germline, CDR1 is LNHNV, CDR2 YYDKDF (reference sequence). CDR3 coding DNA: TGTGCCACCAGCAGCCACAGGGCGGGGGAGCAGTACTTC. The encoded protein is CATSSHRAGEQYF.

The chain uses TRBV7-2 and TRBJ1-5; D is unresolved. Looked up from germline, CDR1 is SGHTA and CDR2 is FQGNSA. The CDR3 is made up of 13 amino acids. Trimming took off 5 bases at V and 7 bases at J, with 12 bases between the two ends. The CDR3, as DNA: TGTGCCAGCAGCACCTCACCTGGGCAGCCCCAGCATTTT. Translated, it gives CASSTSPGQPQHF.

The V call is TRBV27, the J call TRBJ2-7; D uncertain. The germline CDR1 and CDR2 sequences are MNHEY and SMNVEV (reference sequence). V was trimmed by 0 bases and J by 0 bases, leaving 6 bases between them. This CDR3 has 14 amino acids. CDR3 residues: CASSLSASSYEQYF. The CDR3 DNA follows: TGTGCCAGCAGTTTATCGGCCAGCTCCTACGAGCAGTACTTC.

The CDR3 reads CASSGRMGTGYTF. CDR3 nucleotides: TGTGCCAGTAGTGGGCGTATGGGTACTGGCTACACCTTC. V gene TRBV19 combines with J gene TRBJ1-2; D remains unclear. The CDR3 consists of 13 residues. Germline V gene data show CDR1 as LNHDA and CDR2 as SQIVND (reference sequence). V was shortened by 5 bases and J by 7 bases, with 14 bases between the two germline ends.

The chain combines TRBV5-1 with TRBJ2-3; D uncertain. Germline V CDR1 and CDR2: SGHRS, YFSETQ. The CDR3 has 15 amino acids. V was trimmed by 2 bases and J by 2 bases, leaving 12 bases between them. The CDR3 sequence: CASSLPGGPTDTQYF. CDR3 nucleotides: TGCGCCAGCAGCTTACCAGGCGGCCCCACAGATACGCAGTATTTT.

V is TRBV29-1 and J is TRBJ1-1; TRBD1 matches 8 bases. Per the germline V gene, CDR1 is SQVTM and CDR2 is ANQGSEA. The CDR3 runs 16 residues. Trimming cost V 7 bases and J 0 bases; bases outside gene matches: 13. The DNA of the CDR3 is TGCAGCGCCGTCCGGGACAGGCAGACCTTGAACACTGAAGCTTTCTTT. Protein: CSAVRDRQTLNTEAFF.

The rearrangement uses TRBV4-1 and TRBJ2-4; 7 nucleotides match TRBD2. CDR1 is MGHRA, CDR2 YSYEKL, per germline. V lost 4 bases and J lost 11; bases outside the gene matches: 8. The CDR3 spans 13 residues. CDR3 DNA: TGCGCCAGCAGCCCAGCCGGGACTACAGTTCAGTACTTC. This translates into CASSPAGTTVQYF.

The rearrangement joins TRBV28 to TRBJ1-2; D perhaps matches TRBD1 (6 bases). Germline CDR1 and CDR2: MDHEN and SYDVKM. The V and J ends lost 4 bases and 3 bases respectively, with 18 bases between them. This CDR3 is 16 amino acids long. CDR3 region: CASSYPPGRGDYGYTF. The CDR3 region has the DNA TGTGCCAGCAGTTACCCCCCAGGCAGGGGCGACTATGGCTACACCTTC.

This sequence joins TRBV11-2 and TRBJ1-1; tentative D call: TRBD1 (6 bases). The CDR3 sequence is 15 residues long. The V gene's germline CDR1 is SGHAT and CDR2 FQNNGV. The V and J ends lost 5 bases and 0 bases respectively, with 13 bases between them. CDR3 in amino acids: CASSATRGLNTEAFF. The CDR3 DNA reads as TGTGCCAGCAGCGCAACCAGGGGCCTGAACACTGAAGCTTTCTTT. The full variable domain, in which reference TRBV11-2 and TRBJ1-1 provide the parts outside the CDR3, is EAGVAQSPRYKIIEKRQSVAFWCNPISGHATLYWYQQILGQGPKLLIQFQNNGVVDDSQLPKDRFSAERLKGVDSTLKIQPAKLEDSAVYLCASSATRGLNTEAFFGQGTRLTVV.

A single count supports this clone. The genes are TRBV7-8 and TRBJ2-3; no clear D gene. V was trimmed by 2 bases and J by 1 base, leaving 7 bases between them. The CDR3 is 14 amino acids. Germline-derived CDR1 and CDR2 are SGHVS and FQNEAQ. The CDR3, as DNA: TGTGCCAGCAGCTTAAGGCAGGGCACAGATACGCAGTATTTT. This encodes CASSLRQGTDTQYF.

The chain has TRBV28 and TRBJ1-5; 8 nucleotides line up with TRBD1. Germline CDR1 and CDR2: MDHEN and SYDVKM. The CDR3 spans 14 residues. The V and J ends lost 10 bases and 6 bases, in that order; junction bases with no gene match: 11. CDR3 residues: CATENSGGGQPQHF. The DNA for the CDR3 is TGTGCCACCGAGAATTCAGGGGGCGGTCAGCCCCAGCATTTT.

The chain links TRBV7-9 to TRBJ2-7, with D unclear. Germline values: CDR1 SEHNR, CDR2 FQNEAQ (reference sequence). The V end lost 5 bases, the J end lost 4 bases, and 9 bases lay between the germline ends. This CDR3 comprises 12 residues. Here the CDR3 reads CASSPMAYEQYF. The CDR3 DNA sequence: TGTGCCAGCAGCCCTATGGCGTACGAGCAGTACTTC.

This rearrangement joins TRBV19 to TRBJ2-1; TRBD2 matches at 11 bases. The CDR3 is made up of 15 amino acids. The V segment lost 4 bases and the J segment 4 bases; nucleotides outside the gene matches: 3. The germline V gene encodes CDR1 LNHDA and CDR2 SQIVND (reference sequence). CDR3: CASSRTSGLYNEQFF. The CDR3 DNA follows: TGTGCCAGTAGTAGGACTAGCGGGCTTTACAATGAGCAGTTCTTC.

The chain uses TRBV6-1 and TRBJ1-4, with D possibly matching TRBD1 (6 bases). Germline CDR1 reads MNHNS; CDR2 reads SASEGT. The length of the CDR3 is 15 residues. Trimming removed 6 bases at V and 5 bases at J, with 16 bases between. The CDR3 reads CASSPTLQGNEKLFF. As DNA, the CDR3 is TGTGCCAGCAGCCCAACTTTACAGGGAAATGAAAAACTGTTTTTT.

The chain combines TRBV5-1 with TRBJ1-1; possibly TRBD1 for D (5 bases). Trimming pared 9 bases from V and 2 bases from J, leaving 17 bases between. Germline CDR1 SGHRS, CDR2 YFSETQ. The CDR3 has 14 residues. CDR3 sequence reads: CATNPGTQNTEAFF. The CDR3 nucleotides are TGCGCCACCAATCCCGGGACCCAAAACACTGAAGCTTTCTTT. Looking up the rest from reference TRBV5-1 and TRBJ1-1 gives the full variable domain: KAGVTQTPRYLIKTRGQQVTLSCSPISGHRSVSWYQQTPGQGLQFLFEYFSETQRNKGNFPGRFSGRQFSNSRSEMNVSTLELGDSALYLCATNPGTQNTEAFFGQGTRLTVV.

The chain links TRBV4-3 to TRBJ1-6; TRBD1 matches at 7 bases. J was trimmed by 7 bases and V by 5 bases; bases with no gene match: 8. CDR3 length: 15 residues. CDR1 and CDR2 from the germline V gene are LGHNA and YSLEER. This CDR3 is CASSTGDSLNSPLHF. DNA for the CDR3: TGCGCCAGCAGCACGGGGGACAGTTTGAATTCACCCCTCCACTTT.

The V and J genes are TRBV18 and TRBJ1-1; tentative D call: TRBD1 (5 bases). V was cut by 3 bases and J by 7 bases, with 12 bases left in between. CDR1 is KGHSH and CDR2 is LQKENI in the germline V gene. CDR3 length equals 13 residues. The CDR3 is CASSPSMDNEAFF. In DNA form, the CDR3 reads TGTGCCAGCTCACCGTCCATGGACAATGAAGCTTTCTTT.

The CDR3 DNA reads TGCGCCAGCAGTGAGAAGGTAGCGGGTACCCAGTTCTTC. Protein: CASSEKVAGTQFF. The chain combines TRBV10-1 with TRBJ2-1, with TRBD2 identical over 7 bases. V was pared by 2 bases and J by 13 bases, with 8 bases of the junction left unmatched. The CDR3 is made up of 13 amino acids. Looked up from germline, CDR1 is WNHNN and CDR2 is SYGVQD (reference sequence).

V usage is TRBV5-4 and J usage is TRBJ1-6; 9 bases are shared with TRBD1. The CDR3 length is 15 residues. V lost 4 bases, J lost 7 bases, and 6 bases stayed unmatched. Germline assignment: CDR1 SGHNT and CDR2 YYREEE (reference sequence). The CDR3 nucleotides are TGTGCCAGCAGCCCACCGGGACAGGGCAATTCACCCCTCCACTTT. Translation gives CASSPPGQGNSPLHF.

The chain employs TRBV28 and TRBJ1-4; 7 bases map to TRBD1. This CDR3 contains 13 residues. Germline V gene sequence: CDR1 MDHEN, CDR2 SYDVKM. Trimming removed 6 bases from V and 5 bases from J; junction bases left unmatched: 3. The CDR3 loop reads CASRYRGNEKLFF. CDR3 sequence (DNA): TGTGCCAGCAGGTACAGGGGAAATGAAAAACTGTTTTTT.

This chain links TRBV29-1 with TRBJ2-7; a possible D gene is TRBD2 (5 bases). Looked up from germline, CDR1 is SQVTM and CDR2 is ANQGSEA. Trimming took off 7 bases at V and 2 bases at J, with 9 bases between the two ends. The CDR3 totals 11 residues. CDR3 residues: CSATAAYEQYF. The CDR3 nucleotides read TGCAGCGCAACAGCGGCCTACGAGCAGTACTTC.

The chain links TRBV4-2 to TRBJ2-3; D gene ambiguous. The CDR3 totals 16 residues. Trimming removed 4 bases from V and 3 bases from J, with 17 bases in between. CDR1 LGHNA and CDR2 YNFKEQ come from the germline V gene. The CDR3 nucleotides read TGTGCCAGCAGCCTAGCCGGGCCCCCCCCGACAGATACGCAGTATTTT. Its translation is CASSLAGPPPTDTQYF.